A single sample gave rise to the 23 T cell receptor beta chains below, sequenced in a study of beta chain features in type 1 diabetes. TCRB transcripts that were expressed got sequenced, as all of the isolated RNA had been reverse transcribed. The protocol was immunoSEQ multiplex PCR, while the TCRdb copy is restricted to in-frame clones and leaves out a portion. The sample lists about 220,000 clones; roughly 10% were seen once. The sequenced sample was central memory CD4+ T cells from blood. The receptors come from a man aged 18 to 30 in good health.

The chain recombines TRBV6-6 with TRBJ2-1; 8 bases agree with TRBD2. J lost 7 bases, V lost 6 bases, and 11 bases had no gene match. This CDR3 has 15 amino acids. The germline CDR1 and CDR2 sequences are MNHNY and SVGAGI (reference sequence). CDR3 amino acids: CASSLREGRRNEQFF. The CDR3 nucleotides are TGTGCCAGCAGCCTCCGGGAGGGCCGCCGGAATGAGCAGTTCTTC.

The rearrangement links TRBV5-4 to TRBJ2-3, with TRBD1 matching over 8 bases. CDR1 and CDR2 (germline): SGHNT, YYREEE (reference sequence). This CDR3 spans 15 amino acids. Trimming cost V 0 bases and J 5 bases; bases outside gene matches: 5. CDR3 protein: CASSLAGGGIDTQYF. The CDR3, as DNA: TGTGCCAGCAGCTTGGCAGGGGGCGGGATAGATACGCAGTATTTT.

The chain has TRBV30 and TRBJ1-5, with D possibly being TRBD1 (6 bases). The germline V gene encodes CDR1 GTSNPN and CDR2 SVGIG (reference sequence). The length of the CDR3 is 13 residues. V gave up 0 bases and J gave up 7 bases, with 10 bases separating them. The CDR3 protein is CAWSVTGSQPQHF. DNA of the CDR3: TGTGCCTGGAGTGTCACAGGGAGCCAGCCCCAGCATTTT.

The V gene is TRBV4-2, the J gene TRBJ1-2; 7 nucleotides align to TRBD1. Germline V gene lookup returns CDR1 LGHNA and CDR2 YNFKEQ. CDR3 length equals 15 residues. Trimming at V came to 2 bases and at J to 3 bases, leaving 6 bases not matched to a gene. The CDR3 protein is CASSQSDRPHYGYTF. The CDR3 nucleotides read TGTGCCAGCAGCCAATCGGACAGGCCTCACTATGGCTACACCTTC.

This clone was observed a few times. V gene TRBV30 combines with J gene TRBJ2-7; D not resolved. V was shortened by 0 bases and J by 6 bases, with 15 bases between the two germline ends. The CDR3 runs to 14 residues. Germline V gene sequence: CDR1 GTSNPN, CDR2 SVGIG (reference sequence). DNA for the CDR3: TGTGCCTGGAGTGTCAGGCAGGCAGCATCCGAGCAGTACTTC. Protein: CAWSVRQAASEQYF. Looking up the rest from reference TRBV30 and TRBJ2-7 gives the full variable domain: SQTIHQWPATLVQPVGSPLSLECTVEGTSNPNLYWYRQAAGRGLQLLFYSVGIGQISSEVPQNLSASRPQDRQFILSSKKLLLSDSGFYLCAWSVRQAASEQYFGPGTRLTVT.

As for this clone: The same CDR3 can be traced to other DNA sequences in this sample. The chain employs TRBV29-1 and TRBJ2-5; D ambiguous. Germline V gives CDR1 SQVTM, CDR2 ANQGSEA. CDR3 length: 12 amino acids. V dropped 4 bases and J dropped 5 bases, with 11 bases sitting between them. The CDR3 nucleotides read TGCAGCGTTGGTGGCAGGCGGGAGACCCAGTACTTC. This translates into CSVGGRRETQYF.

This clone was counted only a few times. In the same sample, other DNA sequences code for this CDR3. V is TRBV6-5 and J is TRBJ2-7, with D hard to call. V lost 4 bases to trimming and J lost 1 base, with 8 bases between them. The CDR3 sequence is 13 residues long. Germline V CDR1 and CDR2: MNHEY, SVGAGI. CDR3 residues: CASSLGRSYEQYF. The DNA for the CDR3 is TGTGCCAGCAGTTTGGGCAGGTCCTACGAGCAGTACTTC.

V usage is TRBV27 and J usage is TRBJ2-7; TRBD1 matches at 9 bases. With 5 bases clipped from V and 6 bases from J, the junction kept 11 bases outside the gene matches. The CDR3 has 15 residues. Germline CDR1 is MNHEY and CDR2 is SMNVEV (reference sequence). In DNA form, the CDR3 reads TGTGCCAGCAGTCCCCCCGGGACAGGGATAGGCGAGCAGTACTTC. Its protein is CASSPPGTGIGEQYF.

This clone was counted many times. The chain uses TRBV11-2 and TRBJ2-5; a possible D gene is TRBD1 (6 bases). CDR1 is SGHAT, CDR2 FQNNGV, per germline. V lost 0 bases and J 5 bases, leaving 16 bases between the germline ends. The CDR3 loop spans 16 amino acids. The CDR3 DNA follows: TGTGCCAGCAGCTTAGATCCCACAGGGAATGGGGAGACCCAGTACTTC. It translates to CASSLDPTGNGETQYF.

This clone has ten or more counts. The chain joins TRBV28 to TRBJ2-2; D is ambiguous. CDR3 size: 13 residues. V was shortened by 2 bases and J by 8 bases, with 9 bases between the two germline ends. Germline-derived CDR1 and CDR2 are MDHEN and SYDVKM. The CDR3 region has the DNA TGTGCCAGCAGTTTAGTAGGTCGAGGGGAGCTGTTTTTT. Translation: CASSLVGRGELFF.

This chain joins TRBV5-1 and TRBJ2-7, with D perhaps matching TRBD2 (6 bases). The closer fit of TRBJ2-5 to the DNA end suggests the J call may be wrong. Germline CDR1 reads SGHRS; CDR2 reads YFSETQ. The CDR3 contains 15 residues. The CDR3 sequence: CASSNAGPSQETQYF. Here the CDR3 DNA reads TGCGCCAGCAGCAACGCGGGACCCAGCCAAGAGACCCAGTACTTC.

This CDR3 reads CASSLGYRERNTEAFF. The CDR3 DNA follows: TGTGCCAGCAGCTTAGGTTACAGGGAACGGAACACTGAAGCTTTCTTT. This chain uses TRBV7-9 with TRBJ1-1, with a weak D call TRBD1 (6 bases). The CDR3 sequence is 16 residues long. CDR1 SEHNR and CDR2 FQNEAQ come from the germline V gene (reference sequence). V lost 1 base and J lost 1, with 13 bases in between.

The V call is TRBV9, the J call TRBJ2-1; TRBD2 aligns across 10 bases. The CDR3 runs to 15 residues. The ends lost 3 bases at V and 5 bases at J; junction bases unmatched: 5. Per germline, CDR1 SGDLS and CDR2 YYNGEE. The CDR3 bases are TGTGCCAGCAGCGCACTAGCGGGACTCAACAATGAGCAGTTCTTC. Its translation: CASSALAGLNNEQFF.

The chain couples TRBV7-9 to TRBJ2-3, with D possibly being TRBD1 (6 bases). Germline-derived CDR1 and CDR2 are SEHNR and FQNEAQ (reference sequence). The CDR3 is 14 residues long. Trimming left V 5 bases short and J 8 bases short, with 17 bases between. The CDR3 region has the DNA TGTGCCAGCAGCCTAACACAGGGTTCGGTTACGCAGTATTTT. It is translated as CASSLTQGSVTQYF.

The rearrangement joins TRBV10-3 to TRBJ2-7, with D possibly being TRBD1 (6 bases). Germline V gene sequence: CDR1 ENHRY, CDR2 SYGVKD. Trimming removed 1 base at V and 2 bases at J, with 12 bases between. The CDR3 length is 15 residues. The CDR3 is CAISEYEDSTYEQYF. The CDR3 region has the DNA TGTGCCATCAGTGAGTACGAGGACAGTACCTACGAGCAGTACTTC.

This clone was seen a few times. The V gene is TRBV19, the J gene TRBJ2-7; D is uncertain. CDR1 is LNHDA and CDR2 is SQIVND in the germline V gene (reference sequence). CDR3 length: 14 residues. Deletions cut 2 bases from V and 1 base from J, with 9 bases between. The CDR3 region has the DNA TGTGCCAGTAGTATAACAACGTTTTCCTACGAGCAGTACTTC. This encodes CASSITTFSYEQYF.

The rearrangement links TRBV28 to TRBJ2-6, with 7 bases that match TRBD2. Germline CDR1 reads MDHEN; CDR2 reads SYDVKM. The CDR3 length is 14 residues. After removal of 6 bases from V and 11 bases from J, the junction contained 10 bases not matched to a gene. CDR3 sequence: CASRVGGEGHVLTF. The CDR3 nucleotides read TGTGCCAGCAGAGTTGGAGGGGAGGGACACGTCCTGACTTTC.

This clone was recorded a few times. A much larger clonotype is one base distant, so this may be a read error. The V gene is TRBV30, the J gene TRBJ2-5; 9 bases align to TRBD2. J lost 5 bases, V lost 4 bases, and 11 bases had no gene match. CDR1 and CDR2 (germline): GTSNPN, SVGIG (reference sequence). The CDR3 consists of 15 residues. The CDR3 DNA reads as TGTGCCTGGATAGGTAGCGGGAGTAAAAGGGAGACCCAGTACTTC. The encoded protein is CAWIGSGSKRETQYF.

The CDR3 DNA follows: TGCAGCGTGCCTAGCGGGTGGGAGACCCAGTACTTC. Its protein product is CSVPSGWETQYF. The V and J genes are TRBV29-1 and TRBJ2-5, with 8 bases that match TRBD2. Losses at the gene ends were 6 bases for V and 5 bases for J; bases not matched to a gene: 5. The germline gives CDR1 SQVTM, CDR2 ANQGSEA. This CDR3 comprises 12 residues.

The chain is built from TRBV6-5 and TRBJ2-7; D is undetermined. This CDR3 contains 13 residues. CDR1 MNHEY and CDR2 SVGAGI come from the germline V gene. V lost 1 base and J 2 bases, leaving 6 bases between the germline ends. The CDR3 nucleotides are TGTGCCAGCAGTTACTACGGAGCCTACGAGCAGTACTTC. Translating gives CASSYYGAYEQYF.

This clone was detected a few times. The chain carries TRBV4-2 and TRBJ1-1, with 7 bases matching TRBD1. This CDR3 spans 15 amino acids. The ends lost 4 bases at V and 0 bases at J; junction bases unmatched: 5. Germline V gene lookup returns CDR1 LGHNA and CDR2 YNFKEQ. Here the CDR3 reads CASSPGQVMNTEAFF. The CDR3 region has the DNA TGTGCCAGCAGCCCCGGACAGGTCATGAACACTGAAGCTTTCTTT.

As for this clone: Since a much larger clone is just one base distant, this may be a read error. This specimen includes other DNA sequences encoding the same CDR3. The chain has TRBV6-5 and TRBJ2-7; D is ambiguous. The V and J ends lost 5 bases and 4 bases respectively, with 6 bases between them. The germline gives CDR1 MNHEY, CDR2 SVGAGI. This CDR3 spans 11 amino acids. CDR3 DNA: TGTGCCAGCAGTCCTAGGTACGAGCAGTACTTC. It specifies CASSPRYEQYF.

The sample holds a few counts of this clone. The V gene is TRBV5-1, the J gene TRBJ1-2; 12 bases map to TRBD1. The CDR3 extends over 15 amino acids. J was trimmed by 3 bases and V by 4 bases; bases with no gene match: 4. In germline, CDR1 is SGHRS, CDR2 YFSETQ. CDR3 sequence (DNA): TGCGCCAGCAGCACGGGACAGGGGGCCTACTATGGCTACACCTTC. It codes for CASSTGQGAYYGYTF. Drawing the rest from reference TRBV5-1 and TRBJ1-2, the complete variable domain is KAGVTQTPRYLIKTRGQQVTLSCSPISGHRSVSWYQQTPGQGLQFLFEYFSETQRNKGNFPGRFSGRQFSNSRSEMNVSTLELGDSALYLCASSTGQGAYYGYTFGSGTRLTVV.